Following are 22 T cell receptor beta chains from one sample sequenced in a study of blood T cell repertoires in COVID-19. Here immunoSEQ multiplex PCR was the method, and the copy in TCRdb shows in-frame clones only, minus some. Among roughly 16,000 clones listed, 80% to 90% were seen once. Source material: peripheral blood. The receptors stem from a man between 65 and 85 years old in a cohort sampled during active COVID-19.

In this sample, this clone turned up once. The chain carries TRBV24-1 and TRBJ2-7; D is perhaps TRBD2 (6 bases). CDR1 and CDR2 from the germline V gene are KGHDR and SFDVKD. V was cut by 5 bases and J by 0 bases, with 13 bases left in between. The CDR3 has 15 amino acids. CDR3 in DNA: TGTGCCACCAGTGGCCCGGGAGCCGACTCCTACGAGCAGTACTTC. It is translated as CATSGPGADSYEQYF.

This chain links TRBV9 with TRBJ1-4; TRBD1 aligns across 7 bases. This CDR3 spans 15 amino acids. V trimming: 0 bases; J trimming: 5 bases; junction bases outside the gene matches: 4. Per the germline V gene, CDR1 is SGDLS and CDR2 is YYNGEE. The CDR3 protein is CASSVGTGLNEKLFF. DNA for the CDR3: TGTGCCAGCAGCGTAGGGACAGGACTGAATGAAAAACTGTTTTTT.

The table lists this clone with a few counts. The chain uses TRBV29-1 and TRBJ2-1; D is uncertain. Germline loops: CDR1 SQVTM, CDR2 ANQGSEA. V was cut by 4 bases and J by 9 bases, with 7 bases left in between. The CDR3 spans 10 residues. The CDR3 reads CSVGPGEQFF. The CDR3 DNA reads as TGCAGCGTTGGCCCGGGTGAGCAGTTCTTC.

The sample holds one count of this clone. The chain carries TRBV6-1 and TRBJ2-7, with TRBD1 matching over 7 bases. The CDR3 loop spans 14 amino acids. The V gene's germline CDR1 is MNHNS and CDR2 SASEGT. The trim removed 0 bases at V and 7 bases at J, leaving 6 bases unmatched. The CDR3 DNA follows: TGTGCCAGCAGTGAAGCGACAGGGTCGGGAGAGCAGTACTTC. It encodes CASSEATGSGEQYF.

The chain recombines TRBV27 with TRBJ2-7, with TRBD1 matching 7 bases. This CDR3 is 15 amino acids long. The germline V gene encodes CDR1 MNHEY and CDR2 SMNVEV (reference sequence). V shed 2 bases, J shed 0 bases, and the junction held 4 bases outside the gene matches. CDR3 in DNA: TGTGCCAGCAGTTTAAAGGGGGCTCGCTCCTACGAGCAGTACTTC. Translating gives CASSLKGARSYEQYF.

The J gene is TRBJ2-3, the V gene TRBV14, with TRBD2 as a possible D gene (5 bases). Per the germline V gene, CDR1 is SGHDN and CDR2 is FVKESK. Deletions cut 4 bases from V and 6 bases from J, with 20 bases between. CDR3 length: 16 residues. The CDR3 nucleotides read TGTGCCAGCAGCCGTTCCGCCAGCGGTGGGCCGGATACGCAGTATTTT. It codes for CASSRSASGGPDTQYF.

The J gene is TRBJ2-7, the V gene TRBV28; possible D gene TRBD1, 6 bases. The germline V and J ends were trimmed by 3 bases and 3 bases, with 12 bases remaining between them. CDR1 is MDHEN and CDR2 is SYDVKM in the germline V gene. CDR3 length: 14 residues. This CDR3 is CASSLRDKYYEQYF. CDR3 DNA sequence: TGTGCCAGCAGTTTGAGGGACAAATACTACGAGCAGTACTTC.

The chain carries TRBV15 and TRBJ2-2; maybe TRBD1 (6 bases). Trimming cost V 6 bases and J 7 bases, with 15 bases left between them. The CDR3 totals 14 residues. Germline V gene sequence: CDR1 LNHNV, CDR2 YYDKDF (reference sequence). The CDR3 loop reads CATRGTGQGGELFF. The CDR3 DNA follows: TGTGCCACCAGGGGAACAGGGCAGGGCGGGGAGCTGTTTTTT.

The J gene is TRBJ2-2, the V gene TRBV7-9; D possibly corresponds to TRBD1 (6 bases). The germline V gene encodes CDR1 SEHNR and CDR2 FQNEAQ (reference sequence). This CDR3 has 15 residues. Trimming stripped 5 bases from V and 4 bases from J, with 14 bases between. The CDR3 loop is CASSVRGAGTGELFF. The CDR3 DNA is TGTGCCAGCAGCGTCAGGGGCGCGGGCACCGGGGAGCTGTTTTTT.

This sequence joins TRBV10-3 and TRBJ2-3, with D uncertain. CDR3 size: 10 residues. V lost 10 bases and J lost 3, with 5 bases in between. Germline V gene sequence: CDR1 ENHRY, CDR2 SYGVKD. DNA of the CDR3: TGTGCCACCGGTACAGATACGCAGTATTTT. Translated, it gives CATGTDTQYF.

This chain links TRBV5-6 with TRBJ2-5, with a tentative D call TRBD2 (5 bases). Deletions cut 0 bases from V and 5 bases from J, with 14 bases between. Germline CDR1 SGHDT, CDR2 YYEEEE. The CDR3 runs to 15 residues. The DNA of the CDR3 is TGTGCCAGCAGCTTGGCCGGGTCGGCGGGCGAGACCCAGTACTTC. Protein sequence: CASSLAGSAGETQYF.

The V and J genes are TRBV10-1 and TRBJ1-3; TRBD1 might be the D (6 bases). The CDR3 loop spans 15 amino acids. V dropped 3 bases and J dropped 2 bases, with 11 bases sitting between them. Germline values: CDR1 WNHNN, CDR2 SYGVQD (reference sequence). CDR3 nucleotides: TGCGCCAGCAGTGATCCTCGACAGGCTGGAAACACCATATATTTT. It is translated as CASSDPRQAGNTIYF.

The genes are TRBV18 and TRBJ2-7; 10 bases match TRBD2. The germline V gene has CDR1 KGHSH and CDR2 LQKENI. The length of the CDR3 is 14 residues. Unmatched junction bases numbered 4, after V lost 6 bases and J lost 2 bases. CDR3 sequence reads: CASSGTSAAYEQYF. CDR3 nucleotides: TGTGCCAGCTCCGGGACTAGCGCCGCCTACGAGCAGTACTTC.

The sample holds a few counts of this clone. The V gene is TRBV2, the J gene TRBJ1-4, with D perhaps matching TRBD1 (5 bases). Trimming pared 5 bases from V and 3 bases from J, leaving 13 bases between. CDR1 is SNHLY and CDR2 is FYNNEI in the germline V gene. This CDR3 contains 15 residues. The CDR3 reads CASSTRQTSNEKLFF. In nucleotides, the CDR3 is TGTGCCAGCAGTACCCGACAGACTTCTAATGAAAAACTGTTTTTT.

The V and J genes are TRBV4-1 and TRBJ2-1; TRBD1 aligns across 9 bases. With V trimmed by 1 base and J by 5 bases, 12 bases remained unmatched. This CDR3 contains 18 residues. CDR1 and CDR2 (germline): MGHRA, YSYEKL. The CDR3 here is CASSQGDRADSGHNEQFF. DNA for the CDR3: TGCGCCAGCAGCCAAGGGGACAGGGCGGATAGCGGTCACAATGAGCAGTTCTTC.

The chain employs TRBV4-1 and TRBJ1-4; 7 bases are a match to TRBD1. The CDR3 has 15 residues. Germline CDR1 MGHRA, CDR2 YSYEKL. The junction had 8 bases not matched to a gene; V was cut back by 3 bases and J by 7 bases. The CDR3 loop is CASSQETGMFEKLFF. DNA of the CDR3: TGCGCCAGCAGCCAGGAGACAGGGATGTTTGAAAAACTGTTTTTT.

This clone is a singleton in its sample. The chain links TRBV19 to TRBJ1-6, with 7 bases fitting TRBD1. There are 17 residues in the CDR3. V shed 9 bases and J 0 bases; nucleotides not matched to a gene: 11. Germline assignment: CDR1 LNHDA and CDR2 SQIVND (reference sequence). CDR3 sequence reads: CASQMTGTYSYNSPLHF. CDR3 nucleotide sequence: TGTGCCAGCCAGATGACAGGGACTTACTCCTATAATTCACCCCTCCACTTT.

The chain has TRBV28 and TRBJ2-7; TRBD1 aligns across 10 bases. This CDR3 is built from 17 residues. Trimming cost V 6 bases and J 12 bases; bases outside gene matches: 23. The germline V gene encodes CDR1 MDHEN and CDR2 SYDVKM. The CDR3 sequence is CASSTSIYRDRGEVPYF. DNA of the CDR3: TGTGCCAGCAGCACATCGATTTACCGGGACAGGGGTGAGGTCCCGTACTTC.

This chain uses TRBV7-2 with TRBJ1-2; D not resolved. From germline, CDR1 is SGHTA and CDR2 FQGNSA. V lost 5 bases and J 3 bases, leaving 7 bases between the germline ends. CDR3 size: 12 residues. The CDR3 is CASSPRDYGYTF. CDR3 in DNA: TGTGCCAGCAGCCCACGGGACTATGGCTACACCTTC. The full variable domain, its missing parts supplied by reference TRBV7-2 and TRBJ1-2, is GAGVSQSPSNKVTEKGKDVELRCDPISGHTALYWYRQSLGQGLEFLIYFQGNSAPDKSGLPSDRFSAERTGGSVSTLTIQRTQQEDSAVYLCASSPRDYGYTFGSGTRLTVV.

CDR3 sequence: CASSTGTGSYGYTF. CDR3 sequence (DNA): TGTGCCAGCAGCACCGGGACAGGATCTTATGGCTACACCTTC. This chain uses TRBV7-2 with TRBJ1-2; 8 bases fit TRBD1. Germline V gene sequence: CDR1 SGHTA, CDR2 FQGNSA. The CDR3 loop spans 14 amino acids. J was trimmed by 5 bases and V by 5 bases; bases with no gene match: 7. The variable domain in full, with the rest retrieved from reference TRBV7-2 and TRBJ1-2, is GAGVSQSPSNKVTEKGKDVELRCDPISGHTALYWYRQSLGQGLEFLIYFQGNSAPDKSGLPSDRFSAERTGGSVSTLTIQRTQQEDSAVYLCASSTGTGSYGYTFGSGTRLTVV.

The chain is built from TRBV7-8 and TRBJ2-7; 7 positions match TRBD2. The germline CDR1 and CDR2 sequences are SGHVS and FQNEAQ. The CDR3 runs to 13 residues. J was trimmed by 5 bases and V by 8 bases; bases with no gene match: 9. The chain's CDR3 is CASRPRGSHEQYF. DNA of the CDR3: TGTGCCAGCCGACCGCGGGGGAGTCACGAGCAGTACTTC.

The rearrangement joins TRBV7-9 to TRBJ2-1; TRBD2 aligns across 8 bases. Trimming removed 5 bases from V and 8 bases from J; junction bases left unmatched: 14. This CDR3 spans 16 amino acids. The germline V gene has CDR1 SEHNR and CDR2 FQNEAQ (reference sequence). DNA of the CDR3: TGTGCCAGCAGCGTGATAGCGGGAAGGGGTCTGGATGAGCAGTTCTTC. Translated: CASSVIAGRGLDEQFF.